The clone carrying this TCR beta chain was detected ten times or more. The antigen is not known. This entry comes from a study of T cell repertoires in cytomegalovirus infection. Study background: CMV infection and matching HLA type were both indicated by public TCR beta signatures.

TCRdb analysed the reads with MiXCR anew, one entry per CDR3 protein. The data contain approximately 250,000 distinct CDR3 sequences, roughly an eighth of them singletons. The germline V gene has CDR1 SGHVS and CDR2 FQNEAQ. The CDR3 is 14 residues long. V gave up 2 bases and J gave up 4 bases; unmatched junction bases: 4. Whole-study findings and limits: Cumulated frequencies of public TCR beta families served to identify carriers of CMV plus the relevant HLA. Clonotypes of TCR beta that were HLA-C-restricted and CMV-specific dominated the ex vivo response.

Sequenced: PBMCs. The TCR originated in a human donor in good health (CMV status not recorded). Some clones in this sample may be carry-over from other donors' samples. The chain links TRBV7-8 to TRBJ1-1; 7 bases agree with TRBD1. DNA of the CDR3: TGTGCCAGCAGCTTAAAATCAGGGGGCACTGAAGCTTTCTTT. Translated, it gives CASSLKSGGTEAFF.